Following are 5 T cell receptor beta chains from one sample sequenced in a study of T cells in Graves' hyperthyroidism and ophthalmopathy. RNA transcripts provided the source from which TCR beta CDR3 regions were amplified. An initial round of RT-PCR targeting the TCR CDR3 relied on the HTBI primer set. TCRdb redid the calling of the multiplex PCR reads with MiXCR, one entry per CDR3 protein. The repertoire holds around 760,000 distinct CDR3 sequences, with around a third as singletons. Sequencing was carried out using blood. These receptors all stem from a woman aged 40-49 years with Graves' hyperthyroidism.

The chain couples TRBV7-9 to TRBJ2-5, with TRBD2 as a possible D gene (6 bases). There are 14 residues in the CDR3. Germline V CDR1 and CDR2: SEHNR, FQNEAQ (reference sequence). Trimming pared 2 bases from V and 1 base from J, leaving 8 bases between. DNA for the CDR3: TGTGCCAGCAGCTTATTTAGCGGCCAAGAGACCCAGTACTTC. Amino acid sequence: CASSLFSGQETQYF.

The table lists this clonotype with a few counts. V is TRBV10-3 and J is TRBJ2-7; D is perhaps TRBD1 (7 bases). There are 14 residues in the CDR3. Germline CDR1 is ENHRY and CDR2 is SYGVKD. Trimming took 3 bases from V and 2 from J, leaving 11 bases between them. The CDR3 spells CAISEGRGAYEQYF. The CDR3 region has the DNA TGTGCCATCAGTGAAGGCAGGGGGGCCTACGAGCAGTACTTC.

The sample holds a few counts of this clonotype. This chain joins TRBV12-3 or TRBV12-4 and TRBJ1-5; weak D call: TRBD1 (5 bases). V shed 5 bases and J shed 2 bases, with 13 bases lying between them. The CDR3 loop spans 15 amino acids. CDR3 sequence (DNA): TGTGCCAGCAGTCCCATCAGGGTGGGCAATCAGCCCCAGCATTTT. Protein sequence: CASSPIRVGNQPQHF.

The gene calls are TRBV7-3 and TRBJ1-2; D ambiguous. The CDR3 is 13 residues long. With 5 bases removed from V and 7 bases from J, the gap between germline ends came to 14 bases. Germline loops: CDR1 SGHTA, CDR2 FQGTGA. CDR3 amino acids: CASSPDGIGGYTF. Written as DNA, the CDR3 is TGTGCCAGCAGCCCAGACGGGATAGGTGGCTACACCTTC.

This clonotype appeared many times. The rearrangement joins TRBV10-1 to TRBJ1-4; tentatively, D is TRBD1 (5 bases). The length of the CDR3 is 14 residues. Trimming removed 0 bases from V and 4 bases from J, with 6 bases in between. From germline, CDR1 is WNHNN and CDR2 SYGVQD (reference sequence). The CDR3 loop reads CASSESTVNEKLFF. The CDR3 DNA reads as TGCGCCAGCAGTGAGTCGACAGTTAATGAAAAACTGTTTTTT.